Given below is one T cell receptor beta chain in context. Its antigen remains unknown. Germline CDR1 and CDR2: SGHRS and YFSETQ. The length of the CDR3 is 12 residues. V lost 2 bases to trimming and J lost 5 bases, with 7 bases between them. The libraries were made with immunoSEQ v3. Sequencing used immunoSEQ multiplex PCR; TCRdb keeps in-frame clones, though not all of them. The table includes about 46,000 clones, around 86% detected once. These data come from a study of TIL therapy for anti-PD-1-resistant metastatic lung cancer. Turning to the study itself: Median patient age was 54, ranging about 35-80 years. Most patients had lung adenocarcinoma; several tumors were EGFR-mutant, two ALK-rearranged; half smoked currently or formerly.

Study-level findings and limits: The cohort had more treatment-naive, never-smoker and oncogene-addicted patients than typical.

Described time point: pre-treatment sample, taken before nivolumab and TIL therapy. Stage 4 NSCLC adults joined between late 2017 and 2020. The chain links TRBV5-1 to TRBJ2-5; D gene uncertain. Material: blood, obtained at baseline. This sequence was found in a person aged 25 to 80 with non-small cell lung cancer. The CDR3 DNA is TGCGCCAGCAGCTTTGAAGGGGAGACCCAGTACTTC. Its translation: CASSFEGETQYF.